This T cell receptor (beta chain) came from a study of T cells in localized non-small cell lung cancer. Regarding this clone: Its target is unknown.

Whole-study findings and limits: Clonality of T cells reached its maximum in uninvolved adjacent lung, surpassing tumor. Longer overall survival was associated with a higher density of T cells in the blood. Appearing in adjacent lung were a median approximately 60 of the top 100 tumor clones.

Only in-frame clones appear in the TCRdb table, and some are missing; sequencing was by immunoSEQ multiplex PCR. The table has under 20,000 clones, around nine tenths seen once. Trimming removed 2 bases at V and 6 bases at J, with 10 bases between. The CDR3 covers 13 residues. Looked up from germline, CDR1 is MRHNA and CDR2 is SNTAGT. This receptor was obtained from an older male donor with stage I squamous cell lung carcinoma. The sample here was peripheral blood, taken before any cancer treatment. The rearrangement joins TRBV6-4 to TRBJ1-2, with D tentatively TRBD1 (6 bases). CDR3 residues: CASSDETGDGYTF. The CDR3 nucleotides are TGTGCCAGCAGTGACGAGACAGGTGATGGCTACACCTTC.